These T cell receptor beta chains were read from a single sample in a study of T cells in Graves' hyperthyroidism and ophthalmopathy. A single record per CDR3 protein comes from TCRdb applying MiXCR to the multiplex PCR reads. The sample comprises roughly 740,000 distinct CDR3 sequences, 15% to 20% of which are singletons, and around 7.7% rests with the top ten. Sample: blood. Every receptor here comes from a man between 18 and 35 years old with Graves' hyperthyroidism. Each CDR3 is given with its conserved first and last residue. Fields, in order: clone size, J gene, D gene, V gene, CDR3 protein, CDR3 DNA. A D gene is named only where the DNA matches it firmly. Clone size, where shown, is once, few, many, or a class for clones that have expanded.

>.|TRBJ2-7|TRBD2|TRBV20-1
CSARKTSGRVDEQYF
TGCAGTGCTAGAAAAACTAGCGGGAGGGTGGACGAGCAGTACTTC
>.|TRBJ1-5|TRBD1|TRBV12-3/TRBV12-4
CASSLLGQGPSGNQPQHF
TGTGCCAGCAGTTTACTGGGACAGGGCCCTAGTGGCAATCAGCCCCAGCATTTT
>many|TRBJ2-7|.|TRBV10-1
CASSENRVHEQYF
TGCGCCAGCAGTGAGAACAGGGTCCACGAGCAGTACTTC
>few|TRBJ1-2|TRBD1|TRBV6-5
CASSYSATDRRGGYTF
TGTGCCAGCAGTTACTCAGCCACGGACAGGAGGGGCGGCTACACCTTC
>.|TRBJ2-7|.|TRBV20-1
CSARVFGQLTTYEQYF
TGCAGTGCTAGAGTATTCGGACAACTCACAACCTACGAGCAGTACTTC
>many|TRBJ2-3|TRBD2|TRBV12-3/TRBV12-4
CASSPRGGGSDTQYF
TGTGCCAGCAGCCCCCGGGGCGGGGGGTCAGATACGCAGTATTTT
>few|TRBJ1-3|.|TRBV27
CASRQSSGNTIYF
TGTGCCAGCAGGCAGTCCTCTGGAAACACCATATATTTT
>many|TRBJ1-2|.|TRBV7-8
CASSLGTARASEGYTF
TGTGCCAGCAGCTTAGGGACGGCCCGCGCTTCGGAGGGCTACACCTTC
>many|TRBJ2-1|.|TRBV5-5
CASSLRTAYNEQFF
TGTGCCAGCAGCTTGAGGACAGCCTACAATGAGCAGTTCTTC
>many|TRBJ2-1|.|TRBV7-9
CATKGRNNEQFF
TGTGCCACCAAGGGCCGGAACAATGAGCAGTTCTTC
>.|TRBJ1-2|.|TRBV15
CATRASNYGYTF
TGTGCCACCAGAGCCTCTAACTATGGCTACACCTTC
>.|TRBJ2-5|.|TRBV28
CASTQGLARYF
TGTGCCAGCACTCAGGGGCTAGCGAGGTACTTC
>many|TRBJ1-1|.|TRBV27
CASSPSGAEAFF
TGTGCCAGCAGTCCTTCAGGGGCTGAAGCTTTCTTT
>.|TRBJ2-2|TRBD2|TRBV9
CASSVGGRAWVTGELFF
TGTGCCAGCAGCGTAGGCGGGAGGGCCTGGGTCACCGGGGAGCTGTTTTTT
>many|TRBJ2-7|.|TRBV28
CASSPPTYEQYF
TGCGCCAGCAGCCCTCCAACCTACGAGCAGTACTTC
>.|TRBJ2-1|.|TRBV2
CASSEGTSRSYNEQFF
TGTGCCAGCAGTGAAGGAACTAGCCGCTCCTACAATGAGCAGTTCTTC
>.|TRBJ2-3|.|TRBV5-4
CASSHTGWGTDTQYF
TGTGCCAGCAGTCACACAGGGTGGGGCACAGATACGCAGTATTTT